The next 21 T cell receptor beta chains were all read from a single sample in a study of blood T cell repertoires in COVID-19. Data came from immunoSEQ multiplex PCR; TCRdb stores just in-frame clones and leaves some out. The sample contains roughly 160,000 clones, over 70% of which appear only once. The sequenced sample consisted of PBMCs or T cells enriched from blood (not recorded which). The receptors originated from a woman aged 60-75 years who had recovered from COVID-19.

The chain uses TRBV28 and TRBJ2-1; tentatively, D is TRBD2 (5 bases). The V and J ends lost 6 bases and 0 bases respectively, with 12 bases between them. There are 15 residues in the CDR3. The germline V gene has CDR1 MDHEN and CDR2 SYDVKM. CDR3 sequence: CASSPPGSSYNEQFF. CDR3 DNA: TGTGCCAGCAGCCCGCCGGGGAGCTCCTACAATGAGCAGTTCTTC.

The chain carries TRBV13 and TRBJ2-4, with TRBD2 matching over 8 bases. The CDR3 extends over 17 amino acids. V gave up 0 bases and J gave up 4 bases; unmatched junction bases: 8. Germline values: CDR1 PRHDT, CDR2 FYEKMQ (reference sequence). Here the CDR3 reads CASSLGVSGGEKNIQYF. CDR3 DNA sequence: TGTGCCAGCAGCTTAGGCGTCAGCGGGGGAGAAAAAAACATTCAGTACTTC.

In DNA form, the CDR3 reads TGCGCCAGCAGCTGGGCCACGAACCAAGAGACCCAGTACTTC. As protein: CASSWATNQETQYF. This chain connects TRBV5-1 to TRBJ2-5; D gene uncertain. V was pared by 3 bases and J by 0 bases, with 9 bases between. The germline CDR1 and CDR2 sequences are SGHRS and YFSETQ. There are 14 residues in the CDR3.

This clone was found once. This chain connects TRBV5-1 to TRBJ2-5; the D gene is possibly TRBD1 (5 bases). CDR1 is SGHRS and CDR2 is YFSETQ in the germline V gene. The CDR3 runs to 14 residues. The ends were cut back, 5 bases at V and 1 base at J, with 12 bases in the middle. Here the CDR3 DNA reads TGCGCCAGCAGTCCTGGACACGTCCAAGAGACCCAGTACTTC. The encoded protein is CASSPGHVQETQYF.

J is TRBJ2-5 and V is TRBV11-3; 13 bases are shared with TRBD2. The J segment lost 2 bases and the V segment lost 5 bases, leaving 8 bases of the junction unmatched. Germline V gene sequence: CDR1 SGHNT, CDR2 YENEEA. This CDR3 spans 17 amino acids. In DNA, the CDR3 is TGTGCCAGCAGCCTAACTAGCGGGGGGGCCTCACAAGAGACCCAGTACTTC. Its translation is CASSLTSGGASQETQYF.

The chain carries TRBV30 and TRBJ1-2; the D is unclear. Looked up from germline, CDR1 is GTSNPN and CDR2 is SVGIG (reference sequence). CDR3 size: 13 residues. V was clipped by 1 base and J by 0 bases, with 6 bases between them. The CDR3, as DNA: TGTGCCTGGAGTGCCAGTCCTAACTATGGCTACACCTTC. Encoded protein: CAWSASPNYGYTF.

The chain links TRBV24-1 to TRBJ2-5; TRBD1 agrees at 7 bases. The CDR3 covers 15 residues. The V and J ends lost 4 bases and 4 bases, in that order; junction bases with no gene match: 8. The V gene's germline CDR1 is KGHDR and CDR2 SFDVKD. The CDR3 loop reads CATSDPQGRRETQYF. The CDR3 DNA reads as TGTGCCACCAGTGACCCACAGGGGCGGAGAGAGACCCAGTACTTC.

The CDR3 region has the DNA TGTGCCAGCAGCTCTGCCGGGATCACTAATGAAAAACTGTTTTTT. Translated: CASSSAGITNEKLFF. The chain employs TRBV7-2 and TRBJ1-4; D unclear. The CDR3 loop spans 15 amino acids. V was pared by 4 bases and J by 2 bases, with 11 bases between. Germline CDR1 reads SGHTA; CDR2 reads FQGNSA.

This clone has just one count. The rearrangement uses TRBV11-3 and TRBJ2-1; TRBD1 matches at 9 bases. Losses at the gene ends were 5 bases for V and 2 bases for J; bases not matched to a gene: 16. The CDR3 is 19 amino acids. Germline V gene lookup returns CDR1 SGHNT and CDR2 YENEEA. DNA for the CDR3: TGTGCCAGCAGCGGCAGACCGGGACAGGGTATGACTACCTACAATGAGCAGTTCTTC. It codes for CASSGRPGQGMTTYNEQFF.

The rearrangement links TRBV5-6 to TRBJ1-2; D gene ambiguous. This CDR3 is 14 amino acids long. The germline gives CDR1 SGHDT, CDR2 YYEEEE. Between the trimmed V and J ends, which lost 2 bases and 7 bases, there was a span of 15 bases. The CDR3 DNA reads TGTGCCAGCAGCTTTTTTGGGCCTTGGGTTGGCTACACCTTC. It specifies CASSFFGPWVGYTF.

The chain links TRBV2 to TRBJ2-3; 8 bases are a match to TRBD2. The junction had 9 bases not matched to a gene; V was cut back by 4 bases and J by 0 bases. CDR1 and CDR2 (germline): SNHLY, FYNNEI. The CDR3 sequence is 17 residues long. The CDR3 DNA reads TGTGCCAGCAGTGCACCACCTAGCGGGCAAAGCACAGATACGCAGTATTTT. This sequence encodes CASSAPPSGQSTDTQYF.

The V gene is TRBV4-1, the J gene TRBJ1-1; D unresolved. CDR3 length: 13 amino acids. Germline CDR1 and CDR2: MGHRA and YSYEKL. V lost 5 bases and J lost 0, with 7 bases in between. The CDR3 DNA sequence: TGCGCCAGCAGCAAAACGGTGAACACTGAAGCTTTCTTT. Its protein is CASSKTVNTEAFF.

The CDR3 here is CASSVPGQGYNEQFF. The CDR3 coding sequence is TGTGCCAGCAGCGTTCCGGGACAGGGGTACAATGAGCAGTTCTTC. This chain uses TRBV5-4 with TRBJ2-1; 10 bases line up with TRBD1. The CDR3 sequence is 15 residues long. The V segment lost 4 bases and the J segment 4 bases; nucleotides outside the gene matches: 5. The germline V gene encodes CDR1 SGHNT and CDR2 YYREEE (reference sequence).

This sequence joins TRBV11-3 and TRBJ2-1, with 8 bases identical to TRBD2. Losses at the gene ends were 8 bases for V and 6 bases for J; bases not matched to a gene: 9. Germline CDR1 is SGHNT and CDR2 is YENEEA. The CDR3 totals 14 residues. The CDR3 nucleotides are TGTGCCAGCGGAAGCGGGGGCCCCCCCAATGAGCAGTTCTTC. It codes for CASGSGGPPNEQFF.

The chain uses TRBV5-1 and TRBJ2-7; TRBD1 aligns across 8 bases. Germline V gives CDR1 SGHRS, CDR2 YFSETQ. The CDR3 runs to 13 residues. With 0 bases clipped from V and 4 bases from J, the junction kept 0 bases outside the gene matches. Written as DNA, the CDR3 is TGCGCCAGCAGCTTGGACAGGGGGTACGAGCAGTACTTC. Translated: CASSLDRGYEQYF.

V and J are TRBV5-1 and TRBJ2-3, with 7 bases aligning to TRBD1. The J segment lost 2 bases and the V segment lost 0 bases, leaving 9 bases of the junction unmatched. The germline CDR1 and CDR2 sequences are SGHRS and YFSETQ. This CDR3 comprises 17 residues. CDR3 sequence reads: CASSLGQGRLSTDTQYF. CDR3 nucleotides: TGCGCCAGCAGCTTGGGACAGGGCCGGCTCTCCACAGATACGCAGTATTTT.

V usage is TRBV5-1 and J usage is TRBJ2-7, with D possibly TRBD2 on 6 matching bases. V lost 2 bases to trimming and J lost 3 bases, with 18 bases between them. This CDR3 spans 16 amino acids. Per the germline V gene, CDR1 is SGHRS and CDR2 is YFSETQ. CDR3 sequence (DNA): TGCGCCAGCAGCTTAGCTCCGGGACTGACAGACTACGAGCAGTACTTC. The encoded protein is CASSLAPGLTDYEQYF.

This clone showed up just a few times. The rearrangement joins TRBV5-6 to TRBJ2-1; the match to TRBD1 covers 8 bases. Germline V CDR1 and CDR2: SGHDT, YYEEEE. This CDR3 has 13 amino acids. With V trimmed by 4 bases and J by 8 bases, 5 bases remained unmatched. Here the CDR3 DNA reads TGTGCCAGCAGCCGGGACAGGCAGGATGAGCAGTTCTTC. As protein: CASSRDRQDEQFF.

The rearrangement joins TRBV3-1 (or the pseudogene TRBV3-2) to TRBJ1-6; 10 bases map to TRBD1. The CDR3 is 16 amino acids. V lost 0 bases, J lost 8 bases, and 4 bases stayed unmatched. Germline values: CDR1 LGHDT, CDR2 YNNKEL (reference sequence). The CDR3 DNA reads as TGTGCCAGCAGCCAAGATCTCGGGACAGGGGATTCACCCCTCCACTTT. Translation gives CASSQDLGTGDSPLHF.

The CDR3 DNA sequence: TGTGCCCGCTCCGGTACAGGGAAGGGAGTTTTCGATGAGCAGTTCTTC. Amino acids: CARSGTGKGVFDEQFF. The rearrangement links TRBV30 to TRBJ2-1; a weak D match, TRBD1 (6 bases). Looked up from germline, CDR1 is GTSNPN and CDR2 is SVGIG (reference sequence). Trimming stripped 8 bases from V and 8 bases from J, with 28 bases between. This CDR3 is built from 16 residues.

This chain joins TRBV11-2 and TRBJ1-1; the match to TRBD1 covers 8 bases. V shed 5 bases, J shed 6 bases, and the junction held 5 bases outside the gene matches. The germline CDR1 and CDR2 sequences are SGHAT and FQNNGV. CDR3 length equals 13 residues. The DNA of the CDR3 is TGTGCCAGCAGCACCCGGACAGGGTCTGAAGCTTTCTTT. Its protein is CASSTRTGSEAFF. The variable domain in full, with the rest retrieved from reference TRBV11-2 and TRBJ1-1, is EAGVAQSPRYKIIEKRQSVAFWCNPISGHATLYWYQQILGQGPKLLIQFQNNGVVDDSQLPKDRFSAERLKGVDSTLKIQPAKLEDSAVYLCASSTRTGSEAFFGQGTRLTVV.